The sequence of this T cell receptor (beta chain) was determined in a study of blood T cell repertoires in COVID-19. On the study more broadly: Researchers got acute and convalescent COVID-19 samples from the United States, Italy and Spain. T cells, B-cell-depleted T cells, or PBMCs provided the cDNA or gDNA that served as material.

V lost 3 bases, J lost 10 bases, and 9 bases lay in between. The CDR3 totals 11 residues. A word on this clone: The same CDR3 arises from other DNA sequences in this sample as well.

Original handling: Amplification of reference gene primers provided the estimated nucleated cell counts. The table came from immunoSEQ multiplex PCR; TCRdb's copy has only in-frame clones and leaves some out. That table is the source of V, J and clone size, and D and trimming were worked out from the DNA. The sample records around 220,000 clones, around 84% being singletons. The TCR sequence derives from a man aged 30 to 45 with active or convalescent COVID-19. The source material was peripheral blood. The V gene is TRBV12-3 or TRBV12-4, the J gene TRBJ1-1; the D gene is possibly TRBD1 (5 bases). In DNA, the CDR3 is TGTGCCAGCAGTTTGGGGGGGATAGCTTTCTTT. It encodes CASSLGGIAFF.